Here is one T cell receptor (beta chain) with its context. Its antigen remains unknown. The data are from a study of shared clonotypes between healthy human individuals. Study-level findings and limits: All-four-donor shared clonotypes had higher generation probabilities than non-shared clonotypes did.

The CDR3 consists of 14 residues. In germline, CDR1 is MDHEN, CDR2 SYDVKM. The J segment lost 4 bases and the V segment lost 7 bases, leaving 7 bases of the junction unmatched. Assay: immunoSEQ multiplex PCR; the TCRdb copy retains only in-frame clones and omits some. The sample has some 580,000 clones; around 97% are singletons. Sample: naive CD4+ T cells sorted from blood. Subset in this sample: CD45RA+ positively selected. The receptor was derived from a woman in her thirties in good health. The V gene is TRBV28, the J gene TRBJ2-3; 8 nucleotides align to TRBD2. The CDR3 protein is CASKRREVPDTQYF. CDR3 nucleotides: TGTGCCAGCAAGCGGCGGGAGGTCCCAGATACGCAGTATTTT.